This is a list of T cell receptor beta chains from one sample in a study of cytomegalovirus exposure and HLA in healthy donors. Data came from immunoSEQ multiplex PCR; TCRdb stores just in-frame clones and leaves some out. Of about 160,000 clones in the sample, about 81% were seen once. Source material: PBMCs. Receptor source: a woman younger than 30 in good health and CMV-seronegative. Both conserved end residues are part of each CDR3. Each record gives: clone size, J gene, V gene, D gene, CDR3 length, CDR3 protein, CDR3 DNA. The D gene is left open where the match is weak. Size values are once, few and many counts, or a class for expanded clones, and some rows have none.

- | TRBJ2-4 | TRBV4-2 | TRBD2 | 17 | CASSQTLAGVAKNIQYF | TGTGCCAGCAGCCAAACCCTAGCGGGAGTAGCCAAAAACATTCAGTACTTC
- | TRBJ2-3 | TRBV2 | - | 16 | CASSEEGRGRTDTQYF | TGTGCCAGCAGTGAAGAGGGGAGGGGGAGGACAGATACGCAGTATTTT
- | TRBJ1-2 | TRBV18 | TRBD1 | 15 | CASSPGTGFNYGYTF | TGTGCCAGCTCACCTGGGACAGGGTTCAACTATGGCTACACCTTC
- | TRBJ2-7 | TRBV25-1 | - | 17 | CASSESWSVAGQSEQYF | TGTGCCAGCAGTGAATCATGGTCGGTGGCAGGTCAGAGCGAGCAGTACTTC
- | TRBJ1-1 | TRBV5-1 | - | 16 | CASRGGGLELGTEAFF | TGCGCCAGCCGAGGGGGAGGGTTGGAGTTGGGAACTGAAGCTTTCTTT
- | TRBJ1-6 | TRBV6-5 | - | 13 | CASSYSRNSPLHF | TGTGCCAGCAGTTACTCACGGAATTCACCCCTCCACTTT
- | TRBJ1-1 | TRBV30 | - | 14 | CAWSITGRNTEAFF | TGTGCCTGGAGTATAACAGGGAGGAACACTGAAGCTTTCTTT
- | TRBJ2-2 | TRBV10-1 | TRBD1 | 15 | CASSGRGLNTGELFF | TGCGCCAGCAGTGGCAGGGGGTTGAACACCGGGGAGCTGTTTTTT
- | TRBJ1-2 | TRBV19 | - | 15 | CASSIEGFGGGGYTF | TGTGCCAGTAGTATAGAGGGTTTCGGGGGAGGAGGCTACACCTTC
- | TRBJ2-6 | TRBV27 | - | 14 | CASSFYAGANVLTF | TGTGCCAGCAGTTTCTACGCTGGGGCCAACGTCCTGACTTTC
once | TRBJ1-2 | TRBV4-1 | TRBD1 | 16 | CASSRGEGTGRGGYTF | TGCGCCAGCAGTCGTGGGGAGGGGACAGGGCGTGGAGGCTACACCTTC
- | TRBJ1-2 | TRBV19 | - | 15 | CASKSRSGTSLGYTF | TGTGCCAGTAAATCCCGCTCCGGGACAAGTCTTGGCTACACCTTC
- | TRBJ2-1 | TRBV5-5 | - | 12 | CASSPLQGLQFF | TGTGCCAGCAGCCCTCTCCAGGGGCTGCAGTTCTTC
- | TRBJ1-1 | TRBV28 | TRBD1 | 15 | CASSPTGAGDTEAFF | TGTGCCAGCAGTCCGACAGGGGCGGGGGACACTGAAGCTTTCTTT
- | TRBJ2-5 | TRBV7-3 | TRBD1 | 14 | CASSSTGGAKTQYF | TGTGCCAGCAGCTCAACAGGGGGCGCTAAGACCCAGTACTTC
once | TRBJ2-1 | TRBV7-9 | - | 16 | CASSLVSPSSYNEQFF | TGTGCCAGCAGCTTAGTATCGCCTAGCTCCTACAATGAGCAGTTCTTC
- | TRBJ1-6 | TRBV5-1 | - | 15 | CASSLGGQGGSPLHF | TGCGCCAGCAGCTTGGGCGGCCAGGGTGGTTCACCCCTCCACTTT
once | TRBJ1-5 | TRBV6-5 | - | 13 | CASSDTINQPQHF | TGTGCCAGCAGTGACACGATAAATCAGCCCCAGCATTTT
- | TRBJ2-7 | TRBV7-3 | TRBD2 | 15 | CASSLGPGGSGEQYF | TGTGCCAGCAGCTTAGGTCCGGGGGGGTCTGGCGAGCAGTACTTC
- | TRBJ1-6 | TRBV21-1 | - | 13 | CASRKGCNSPLHF | TGTGCCAGCAGAAAGGGGTGTAATTCACCCCTCCACTTT
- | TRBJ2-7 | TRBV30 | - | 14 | CAWSVGLNTYEQYF | TGTGCCTGGAGTGTCGGACTAAATACCTACGAGCAGTACTTC
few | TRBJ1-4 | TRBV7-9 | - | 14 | CASSLGGVGEKLFF | TGTGCCAGCAGCTTAGGCGGCGTCGGTGAAAAACTGTTTTTT
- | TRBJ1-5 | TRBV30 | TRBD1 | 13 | CAWSGQGAQPQHF | TGTGCCTGGAGCGGACAGGGGGCTCAGCCCCAGCATTTT
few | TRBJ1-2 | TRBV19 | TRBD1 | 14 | CASRWDRGVYGYTF | TGTGCCAGTCGCTGGGACAGGGGAGTCTATGGCTACACCTTC
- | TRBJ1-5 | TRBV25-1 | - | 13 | CASRQGSNQPQHF | TGTGCCAGCAGACAGGGAAGCAATCAGCCCCAGCATTTT
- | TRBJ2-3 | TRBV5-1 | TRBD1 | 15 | CASSLRGQSTDTQYF | TGCGCCAGCAGCCTTAGGGGACAGTCAACAGATACGCAGTATTTT
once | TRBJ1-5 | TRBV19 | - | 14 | CASSIAQGYKPQHF | TGTGCCAGTAGTATAGCCCAGGGGTATAAGCCCCAGCATTTT
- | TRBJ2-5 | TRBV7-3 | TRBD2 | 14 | CASSPLAGKETQYF | TGTGCCAGCAGCCCCTTAGCGGGGAAAGAGACCCAGTACTTC
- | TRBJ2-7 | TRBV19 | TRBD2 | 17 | CASSPEGLAEIPYEQYF | TGTGCCAGTAGTCCAGAGGGACTAGCGGAGATACCCTACGAGCAGTACTTC
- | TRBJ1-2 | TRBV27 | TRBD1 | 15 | CASSLSFDRASGYTF | TGTGCCAGCAGTTTATCGTTCGACAGGGCATCCGGCTACACCTTC
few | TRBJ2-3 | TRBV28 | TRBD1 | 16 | CASSFSGTGRADTQYF | TGTGCCAGCAGTTTCTCTGGGACAGGGAGAGCAGATACGCAGTATTTT
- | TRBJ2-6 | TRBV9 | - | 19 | CASSVGSARGSSGANVLTF | TGTGCCAGCAGCGTAGGGTCTGCCAGGGGAAGCTCTGGGGCCAACGTCCTGACTTTC
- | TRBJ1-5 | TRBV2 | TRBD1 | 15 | CASSPDRGGIQPQHF | TGTGCCAGCAGTCCCGACAGGGGCGGAATTCAGCCCCAGCATTTT
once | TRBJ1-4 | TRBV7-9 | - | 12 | CASSLVGEKLFF | TGTGCCAGCAGCTTAGTCGGTGAAAAACTGTTTTTT
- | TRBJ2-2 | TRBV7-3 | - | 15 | CASSLIPGMDGELFF | TGTGCCAGCAGCTTAATTCCAGGGATGGACGGGGAGCTGTTTTTT
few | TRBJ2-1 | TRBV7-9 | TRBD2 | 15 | CASSFGGEVSNEQFF | TGTGCCAGCAGCTTTGGGGGGGAGGTGAGCAATGAGCAGTTCTTC